This T cell receptor (beta chain) was sequenced in a study of identical twins. TCRdb itself ran the 5' RACE reads through MiXCR, one entry per CDR3 protein. Of about 240,000 distinct CDR3 sequences listed, about 13% are singletons. This clonotype showed up many times. Antigen unknown. CDR3 length equals 15 residues. Germline trimming cut 5 bases from V and 2 bases from J; bases unmatched to any gene: 7. CDR1 DFQATT and CDR2 SNEGSKA come from the germline V gene (reference sequence). Donors were all healthy Caucasians. The study's findings and limits: Model-predicted out-of-frame TCR alpha sharing fell below observed values in monozygotic twins. Possibly, invariant MAIT and iNKT cells partly confounded zero-insertion analyses.

In addition, the sample was reused for a study of yellow fever vaccine responses in identical twins. That publication notes: Twins showed a vaccine T cell response that reportedly seemed partly convergent, partly personalized.

The material sequenced was memory (CD45RO+) T cells sorted from blood. This chain connects TRBV20-1 to TRBJ2-3; 10 nucleotides match TRBD2. The TCR was taken from a woman between 18 and 30 years old in good health. In DNA, the CDR3 is TGCAGTGCTGGAACTAGCGGGGTGACCACAGATACGCAGTATTTT. Its protein product is CSAGTSGVTTDTQYF.